The rows below give T cell receptor beta chains drawn from one sample of a study of response to subunit inactivated influenza vaccine. TCRdb passed the RT-PCR reads through MiXCR, listing each CDR3 protein once. The table lists more than 700,000 distinct CDR3 sequences, 21% of them singletons, with 9.5% to 13% in the top ten. The sequencing here drew on PBMCs from blood, taken about 5 days after vaccination. The receptors here all came from a man aged 50 or older who received an inactivated influenza vaccine. Both conserved end residues are part of each CDR3. Fields, in order: D gene, V gene, clone size, J gene, CDR3 protein, CDR3 DNA. A D gene is named only where the DNA matches it firmly. Size is stated for part of the rows, as once, few or many counts, or as a class when the clone is expanded.

D: .; V: TRBV28; size: few; J: TRBJ2-1; CDR3: CASSLRNHEQFF; DNA: TGTGCCAGCAGTCTACGGAATCATGAGCAGTTCTTC
D: .; V: TRBV29-1; size: .; J: TRBJ2-4; CDR3: CSVAVSASKNIQYF; DNA: TGCAGCGTTGCCGTATCGGCGAGCAAAAACATTCAGTACTTC
D: TRBD2; V: TRBV12-3/TRBV12-4; size: few; J: TRBJ2-5; CDR3: CASSYTGLAGEETQYF; DNA: TGTGCCAGCAGCTATACGGGACTAGCGGGGGAGGAGACCCAGTACTTC
D: .; V: TRBV28; size: few; J: TRBJ2-1; CDR3: CASMGLHYNEQFF; DNA: TGTGCCAGCATGGGACTCCACTACAATGAGCAGTTCTTC
D: .; V: TRBV7-9; size: few; J: TRBJ2-1; CDR3: CASSFLDFSYNEQFF; DNA: TGTGCCAGCAGCTTCTTGGACTTCTCCTACAATGAGCAGTTCTTC
D: .; V: TRBV7-2; size: .; J: TRBJ2-5; CDR3: CASSFRGSETQYF; DNA: TGTGCCAGCAGTTTTAGGGGCTCGGAGACCCAGTACTTC
D: .; V: TRBV4-3; size: .; J: TRBJ1-1; CDR3: CASSQEGPGNTEAFF; DNA: TGCGCCAGCAGCCAAGAGGGGCCGGGGAACACTGAAGCTTTCTTT
D: .; V: TRBV15; size: many; J: TRBJ2-2; CDR3: CATSGTLTNTGELFF; DNA: TGTGCCACCAGCGGGACCCTTACCAACACCGGGGAGCTGTTTTTT
D: TRBD2; V: TRBV12-3/TRBV12-4; size: .; J: TRBJ2-7; CDR3: CASSRLAGGRGYEQYF; DNA: TGTGCCAGCAGCCGACTAGCGGGAGGGCGGGGCTACGAGCAGTACTTC
D: .; V: TRBV25-1; size: few; J: TRBJ2-1; CDR3: CASSGQRHNEQFF; DNA: TGTGCCAGCAGTGGTCAGAGACACAATGAGCAGTTCTTC
D: .; V: TRBV10-3; size: .; J: TRBJ2-2; CDR3: CAISEYTPGWDTGELFF; DNA: TGTGCCATCAGTGAGTACACTCCAGGGTGGGACACCGGGGAGCTGTTTTTT
D: .; V: TRBV29-1; size: few; J: TRBJ2-1; CDR3: CSVQRLGRVDNEQFF; DNA: TGCAGCGTCCAGAGGCTAGGTCGGGTCGACAATGAGCAGTTCTTC
D: .; V: TRBV28; size: few; J: TRBJ1-1; CDR3: CASSLDSLTEAFF; DNA: TGTGCCAGCAGTTTAGACAGTCTTACCGAAGCTTTCTTT
D: TRBD1; V: TRBV15; size: .; J: TRBJ2-7; CDR3: CATSRARGQGVGMAEQYF; DNA: TGTGCCACCAGCAGAGCCCGAGGACAGGGAGTGGGGATGGCCGAGCAGTACTTC
D: TRBD2; V: TRBV12-3/TRBV12-4; size: many; J: TRBJ2-3; CDR3: CASRSRGRGFTDTQYF; DNA: TGTGCCAGCAGATCTCGCGGGAGAGGGTTCACGGATACGCAGTATTTT
D: .; V: TRBV6-2/TRBV6-3; size: few; J: TRBJ1-5; CDR3: CASREHSKGPQHF; DNA: TGTGCCAGCAGGGAACACAGCAAGGGGCCCCAGCATTTT
D: TRBD1; V: TRBV12-3/TRBV12-4; size: many; J: TRBJ1-1; CDR3: CASTRTGNTEAFF; DNA: TGTGCCAGCACCCGGACAGGGAACACTGAAGCTTTCTTT
D: TRBD1; V: TRBV29-1; size: .; J: TRBJ2-6; CDR3: CSVEERQGVPSGANVLTF; DNA: TGCAGCGTTGAAGAAAGGCAGGGGGTACCCTCTGGGGCCAACGTCCTGACTTTC
D: .; V: TRBV12-3/TRBV12-4; size: many; J: TRBJ2-7; CDR3: CASSSHLRGYEQYF; DNA: TGTGCCAGCAGTTCCCACCTACGGGGATACGAGCAGTACTTC
D: .; V: TRBV5-1; size: .; J: TRBJ1-1; CDR3: CASSFTTLTARTEAFF; DNA: TGCGCCAGCAGCTTTACCACCTTGACAGCGAGGACTGAAGCTTTCTTT
D: TRBD2; V: TRBV12-3/TRBV12-4; size: .; J: TRBJ2-1; CDR3: CASSLTPGGRNNEQFF; DNA: TGTGCCAGCAGTTTAACCCCGGGGGGGCGAAACAATGAGCAGTTCTTC
D: .; V: TRBV10-3; size: .; J: TRBJ2-1; CDR3: CAISEGVGAYNEQFF; DNA: TGTGCCATCAGTGAAGGGGTGGGGGCCTACAATGAGCAGTTCTTC
D: TRBD2; V: TRBV9; size: .; J: TRBJ2-7; CDR3: CASSEWTSGFEQYF; DNA: TGTGCCAGCAGCGAGTGGACTAGCGGATTCGAGCAGTACTTC
D: .; V: TRBV6-6; size: .; J: TRBJ2-7; CDR3: CASSLHPGEQYF; DNA: TGTGCCAGCAGTCTTCACCCCGGCGAGCAGTACTTC
D: TRBD1; V: TRBV25-1; size: few; J: TRBJ1-1; CDR3: CASSDWTGGMNTEAFF; DNA: TGTGCCAGCAGTGATTGGACAGGGGGGATGAACACTGAAGCTTTCTTT
D: .; V: TRBV29-1; size: few; J: TRBJ1-1; CDR3: CSVEHTEAFF; DNA: TGCAGCGTTGAGCACACTGAAGCTTTCTTT
D: TRBD1; V: TRBV20-1; size: few; J: TRBJ1-2; CDR3: CSARKQGAPAYGYTF; DNA: TGCAGTGCTAGGAAACAGGGGGCCCCCGCCTATGGCTACACCTTC
D: .; V: TRBV7-2; size: .; J: TRBJ2-3; CDR3: CASSLEGGLLNTQYF; DNA: TGTGCCAGCAGCTTAGAGGGGGGGCTCCTTAATACGCAGTATTTT
D: .; V: TRBV10-3; size: .; J: TRBJ2-7; CDR3: CAISRWEVRGSSYEQYF; DNA: TGTGCCATCAGTCGTTGGGAGGTACGGGGCAGCTCCTACGAGCAGTACTTC
D: .; V: TRBV6-2/TRBV6-3; size: .; J: TRBJ2-5; CDR3: CASRHRAQETQYF; DNA: TGTGCCAGCAGACACAGGGCCCAAGAGACCCAGTACTTC
D: TRBD2; V: TRBV10-2; size: few; J: TRBJ2-1; CDR3: CASSSPGLAAGRGNEQFF; DNA: TGCGCCAGCAGTTCCCCGGGACTAGCGGCGGGACGCGGCAATGAGCAGTTCTTC
D: .; V: TRBV20-1; size: .; J: TRBJ1-5; CDR3: CSARVTANQPQHF; DNA: TGCAGTGCTAGAGTGACAGCGAATCAGCCCCAGCATTTT
D: .; V: TRBV4-3; size: few; J: TRBJ1-5; CDR3: CASSQEVGNQPQHF; DNA: TGCGCCAGCAGCCAAGAAGTGGGGAATCAGCCCCAGCATTTT
D: .; V: TRBV20-1; size: few; J: TRBJ1-1; CDR3: CSARGQALIWNTEAFF; DNA: TGCAGTGCTAGAGGACAGGCCCTGATTTGGAACACTGAAGCTTTCTTT
D: .; V: TRBV6-1; size: .; J: TRBJ2-2; CDR3: CASSAPGRQITGELFF; DNA: TGTGCCAGCAGTGCCCCGGGACGGCAGATCACCGGGGAGCTGTTTTTT
D: TRBD2; V: TRBV6-5; size: few; J: TRBJ2-7; CDR3: CASSYSTGLSPYEQYF; DNA: TGTGCCAGCAGTTACTCGACGGGACTATCCCCCTACGAGCAGTACTTC
D: .; V: TRBV25-1; size: .; J: TRBJ2-5; CDR3: CASSVGGGQYQETQYF; DNA: TGTGCCAGCAGTGTAGGGGGGGGACAATACCAAGAGACCCAGTACTTC
D: TRBD2; V: TRBV2; size: .; J: TRBJ2-3; CDR3: CASSLGAGGLPFTDTQYF; DNA: TGTGCCAGCAGCCTCGGGGCGGGGGGGCTCCCTTTCACAGATACGCAGTATTTT
D: .; V: TRBV7-9; size: few; J: TRBJ2-1; CDR3: CASSLVGTGPYNEQFF; DNA: TGTGCCAGCAGCCTTGTCGGCACTGGTCCATACAATGAGCAGTTCTTC
D: .; V: TRBV12-3/TRBV12-4; size: many; J: TRBJ2-2; CDR3: CASSLGPSSTGELFF; DNA: TGTGCCAGCAGTCTGGGACCAAGCTCCACCGGGGAGCTGTTTTTT
D: TRBD2; V: TRBV27; size: .; J: TRBJ2-1; CDR3: CASGTSGVLNEQFF; DNA: TGTGCCAGCGGGACTAGCGGGGTTCTTAATGAGCAGTTCTTC
D: .; V: TRBV6-1; size: .; J: TRBJ2-1; CDR3: CASSRFEPANEQFF; DNA: TGTGCCAGCAGTCGATTTGAGCCGGCCAATGAGCAGTTCTTC
D: .; V: TRBV4-3; size: .; J: TRBJ2-1; CDR3: CASSQGRGRGDEQFF; DNA: TGCGCCAGCAGCCAAGGCAGGGGACGGGGCGATGAGCAGTTCTTC
D: .; V: TRBV5-1; size: .; J: TRBJ1-2; CDR3: CASKADYTNYGYTF; DNA: TGCGCCAGCAAAGCCGACTACACTAACTATGGCTACACCTTC
D: .; V: TRBV5-6; size: .; J: TRBJ2-7; CDR3: CASSPTETYEQYF; DNA: TGTGCCAGCAGCCCGACAGAGACCTACGAGCAGTACTTC
D: TRBD1; V: TRBV12-3/TRBV12-4; size: few; J: TRBJ1-2; CDR3: CASIPATGGNYGYTF; DNA: TGTGCCAGCATCCCCGCGACAGGGGGGAACTATGGCTACACCTTC
D: .; V: TRBV9; size: .; J: TRBJ2-1; CDR3: CASSLGASGNNEQFF; DNA: TGTGCCAGCAGTTTGGGGGCTAGCGGAAACAATGAGCAGTTCTTC
D: TRBD2; V: TRBV25-1; size: .; J: TRBJ2-1; CDR3: CASSRIAGQGTSGGSFSYNEQFF; DNA: TGTGCCAGCAGCAGAATAGCGGGACAGGGCACTAGCGGGGGAAGCTTCTCCTACAATGAGCAGTTCTTC
D: TRBD1; V: TRBV4-3; size: few; J: TRBJ1-1; CDR3: CASSGKGAGTEAFF; DNA: TGCGCCAGCAGCGGAAAGGGGGCCGGAACTGAAGCTTTCTTT
D: TRBD1; V: TRBV20-1; size: .; J: TRBJ2-5; CDR3: CSALQGSRETQYF; DNA: TGCAGTGCTCTACAGGGGAGTCGAGAGACCCAGTACTTC
D: .; V: TRBV2; size: .; J: TRBJ1-4; CDR3: CASSDTLVTNEKLFF; DNA: TGTGCCAGCAGTGATACGCTTGTAACTAATGAAAAACTGTTTTTT
D: .; V: TRBV7-2; size: .; J: TRBJ2-7; CDR3: CASSYRSGSYEQYF; DNA: TGTGCCAGCAGTTACCGCAGTGGGTCCTACGAGCAGTACTTC
D: .; V: TRBV12-3/TRBV12-4; size: few; J: TRBJ2-6; CDR3: CASRASGLGGANVLTF; DNA: TGTGCCAGCAGAGCCTCAGGGCTCGGTGGGGCCAACGTCCTGACTTTC
D: TRBD2; V: TRBV24-1; size: .; J: TRBJ2-1; CDR3: CATSERPGLAGGWGYNEQFF; DNA: TGTGCCACCAGTGAACGTCCGGGACTAGCGGGAGGATGGGGCTACAATGAGCAGTTCTTC
D: .; V: TRBV12-3/TRBV12-4; size: .; J: TRBJ1-2; CDR3: CASSFSGHYGYTF; DNA: TGTGCCAGCAGTTTTTCGGGACATTATGGCTACACCTTC
D: .; V: TRBV4-3; size: few; J: TRBJ2-2; CDR3: CASSLDRAGVGELFF; DNA: TGCGCCAGCAGCCTAGACAGGGCGGGGGTCGGGGAGCTGTTTTTT
D: TRBD2; V: TRBV9; size: few; J: TRBJ2-3; CDR3: CASSERSSGRSTDTQYF; DNA: TGTGCCAGCAGCGAAAGATCTAGCGGAAGGAGCACAGATACGCAGTATTTT